This T cell receptor beta chain was obtained from a study of early stage breast cancer tumors. Study details: Of 15 to 20 invasive breast tumors, about a dozen were hormone receptor-positive, HER2-negative. The ER+/PR+/HER2- tumors included 7 to 9 ductal and a few lobular carcinomas.

There are 16 residues in the CDR3. Germline CDR1 and CDR2: SGHRS and YFSETQ. The ends lost 0 bases at V and 1 base at J; junction bases unmatched: 5. Blood replicates held 0.5 ug DNA, tumor or normal breast roughly 1.5 ug, two each. Here immunoSEQ multiplex PCR was the method, and the copy in TCRdb shows in-frame clones only, minus some. The sample gives under 45,000 clones, over 60% of which show up once; roughly 7.9% is in the top ten. The source of this sequence is a person aged 45 to 59 with breast cancer. The sample comprised blood. The chain is built from TRBV5-1 and TRBJ2-3; 7 nucleotides align to TRBD2. CDR3: CASSLVGLAGTDTQYF. The CDR3, as DNA: TGCGCCAGCAGCTTGGTTGGTCTAGCGGGCACAGATACGCAGTATTTT.